This T cell receptor beta chain was recovered during a study of blood T cells in healthy people across ages. On the study more broadly: Template switching picked up about one barcoded beta molecule for each two T cells.

A word on this clonotype: What it binds is not known. One end of the junction varies from germline; a read error may be responsible.

Together with a sample-barcoded 5' primer, a J-beta primer mix was included in a second PCR lasting roughly 6 to 12 cycles. Each cDNA molecule, via a template-switch adaptor with 12 random nucleotides, was tagged. One entry per CDR3 protein results from TCRdb running MiXCR on the 5' RACE reads. The data show approximately 800,000 distinct CDR3 sequences, approximately 60% seen once. Per germline, CDR1 SEHNR and CDR2 FQNEAQ (reference sequence). The CDR3 totals 13 residues. The study's findings and limits: CMV infection status of these donors was not known. PBMCs left unsorted prevented a conclusive naive versus antigen-experienced comparison.

Sequenced input: blood. V is TRBV7-9 and J is TRBJ2-7; maybe TRBD2 (5 bases). The origin of this receptor is a middle-aged man in good health. CDR3 sequence (DNA): TGTGCCGGCAGCGGTTTGAGCTCCTACGAGCAGTACTTC. It codes for CAGSGLSSYEQYF.